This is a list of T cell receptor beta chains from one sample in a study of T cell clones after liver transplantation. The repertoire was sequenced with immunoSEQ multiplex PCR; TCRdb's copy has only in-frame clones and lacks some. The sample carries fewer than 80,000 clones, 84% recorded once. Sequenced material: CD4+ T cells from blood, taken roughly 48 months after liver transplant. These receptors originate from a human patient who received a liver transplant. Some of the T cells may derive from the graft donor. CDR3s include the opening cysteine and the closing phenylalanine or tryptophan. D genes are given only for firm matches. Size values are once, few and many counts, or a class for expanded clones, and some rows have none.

TGTGCCAGCAGTGACTCTCCAGGGGACAAGGCTTCCCGGACCTGTTTACGATACGAGCAGTACTTC,CASSDSPGDKASRTCLRYEQYF,TRBJ2-7,TRBV6-4,NA,NA
TGTGCCAGCAAGGTTTACAATGAGCAGTTCTTC,CASKVYNEQFF,TRBJ2-1,TRBV7-9,NA,NA
TGTGCCAGCAGTATCCGGGACAGGGGAGCCTACGAGCAGTACTTC,CASSIRDRGAYEQYF,TRBJ2-7,TRBV6-1,NA,TRBD1
TGTGCCAGCAGCGCGACGGAAAACATTCAGTACTTC,CASSATENIQYF,TRBJ2-4,TRBV16,NA,NA
TGTGCCAGCAGCCCTAAGCGGGAAGAGACCCAGTACTTC,CASSPKREETQYF,TRBJ2-5,TRBV7-3,NA,NA
TGTGCCAGCAGCTCGGCCGGCGGTGCGTGGGGAGAGACCCAGTACTTC,CASSSAGGAWGETQYF,TRBJ2-5,TRBV7-2,NA,NA
TGCGCCAGCAGCTGGGGGGAGGGAGACTATGGCTACACCTTC,CASSWGEGDYGYTF,TRBJ1-2,TRBV5-1,NA,NA
TGTGCCAGCAGCGACAGGGGCTTCGTTGAGACCCAGTACTTC,CASSDRGFVETQYF,TRBJ2-5,TRBV2,NA,TRBD1
TGTGCCAGCAGTACCCGACAGGGCAACCAAGAGACCCAGTACTTC,CASSTRQGNQETQYF,TRBJ2-5,TRBV27,NA,TRBD1
TGTGCCACCAAACTAGCGGGAGGTAACGAGCAGTACTTC,CATKLAGGNEQYF,TRBJ2-7,TRBV15,NA,TRBD2
TGTGCCAGCAGTTACGGGAACAGGGGGCACGGCGGGGAGCTGTTTTTT,CASSYGNRGHGGELFF,TRBJ2-2,TRBV6-6,NA,TRBD1
TGTGCCTCCTCCCGGGACAGACCGTACGAGCAGTACTTC,CASSRDRPYEQYF,TRBJ2-7,TRBV28,once,TRBD1
TGTGCCAGCAGCTCAAACAGGGGAAAGAACACCGGGGAGCTGTTTTTT,CASSSNRGKNTGELFF,TRBJ2-2,TRBV5-4,few,TRBD1
TGTGCCAGCAGCTTCGACAGCGGCAGCTCCTACGAGCAGTACTTC,CASSFDSGSSYEQYF,TRBJ2-7,TRBV11-3,once,NA
TGCGCCAGCAGCTCAGGGCAGCAGAGCTCCTATAATTCACCCCTCCACTTT,CASSSGQQSSYNSPLHF,TRBJ1-6,TRBV5-1,NA,NA
TGCGCCAGCAGCCAAGACAGGGGCCCGTACAATGAGCAGTTCTTC,CASSQDRGPYNEQFF,TRBJ2-1,TRBV4-3,NA,NA
TGTGCCACCAGCAGAGGGTATGGGGAGGGTGGAAACACCATATATTTT,CATSRGYGEGGNTIYF,TRBJ1-3,TRBV15,NA,NA
TGCGCCAGCAGCTTTAGCGGGGGGGCTGACAATGAGCAGTTCTTC,CASSFSGGADNEQFF,TRBJ2-1,TRBV5-1,NA,TRBD2
TGCGCCAGCAGCCAAGCGGGACTAGCGGGAGGGAGTGCATCAAATGAGCAGTTCTTC,CASSQAGLAGGSASNEQFF,TRBJ2-1,TRBV4-1,NA,TRBD2
TGCGCCAGCAGCCAGGGTGTGATGGTAAAGTCGCCCGGGGAGCTGTTTTTT,CASSQGVMVKSPGELFF,TRBJ2-2,TRBV4-1,few,NA
TGTGCCAGCAGTGTTGGACAGACCCCTGAAGCTTTCTTT,CASSVGQTPEAFF,TRBJ1-1,TRBV2,NA,NA
TGTGCCAGTAGTACCCACCTAGCGGGGGGTCACAATGAGCAGTTCTTC,CASSTHLAGGHNEQFF,TRBJ2-1,TRBV19,NA,TRBD2
TGTGCCATCAGTAATACAGGGGACGGCTACACCTTC,CAISNTGDGYTF,TRBJ1-2,TRBV10-3,NA,TRBD1